This TCR beta chain came from a study of early stage breast cancer tumors. Study-level background: ER+/PR+/HER2- status applied to about 80% of the 16 invasive breast tumors. Average read coverage per sample was roughly 9.7-fold. Study-wide findings and caveats: Commonly generated sequences made up most enriched TCRB sequences shared between patients. Tumors had around 2.3-fold higher T cell density than normal breast.

This clone was detected only once. Its antigen is not identified. Clones were sequenced by immunoSEQ multiplex PCR, and TCRdb holds only the in-frame ones, with some missing. The sample has fewer than 90,000 clones; approximately 79% are singletons. Looked up from germline, CDR1 is SGHDT and CDR2 is YYEEEE. The CDR3 spans 16 residues. V was cut by 2 bases and J by 9 bases, with 24 bases left in between. The sample taken for sequencing was blood. The receptor was derived from a person between 55 and 70 years old with breast cancer. The rearrangement links TRBV5-6 to TRBJ2-7, with D possibly called TRBD1 or TRBD2 (5 bases each). CDR3 sequence: CASSLTRDPNTWGQYF. In DNA, the CDR3 is TGTGCCAGCAGCTTAACCCGGGACCCGAATACATGGGGGCAGTACTTC. The whole variable domain, remainder taken from reference TRBV5-6 and TRBJ2-7, is DAGVTQSPTHLIKTRGQQVTLRCSPKSGHDTVSWYQQALGQGPQFIFQYYEEEERQRGNFPDRFSGHQFPNYSSELNVNALLLGDSALYLCASSLTRDPNTWGQYFGPGTRLTVT.